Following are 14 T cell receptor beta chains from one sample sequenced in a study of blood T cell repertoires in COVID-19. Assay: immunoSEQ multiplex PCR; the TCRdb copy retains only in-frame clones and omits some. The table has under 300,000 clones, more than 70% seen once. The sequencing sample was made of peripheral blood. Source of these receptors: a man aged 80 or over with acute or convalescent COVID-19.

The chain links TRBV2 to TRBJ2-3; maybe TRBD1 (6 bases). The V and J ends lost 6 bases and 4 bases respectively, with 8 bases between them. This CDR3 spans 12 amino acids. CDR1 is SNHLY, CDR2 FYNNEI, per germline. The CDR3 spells CASSQGPDTQYF. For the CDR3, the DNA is TGTGCCAGCAGCCAGGGGCCAGATACGCAGTATTTT.

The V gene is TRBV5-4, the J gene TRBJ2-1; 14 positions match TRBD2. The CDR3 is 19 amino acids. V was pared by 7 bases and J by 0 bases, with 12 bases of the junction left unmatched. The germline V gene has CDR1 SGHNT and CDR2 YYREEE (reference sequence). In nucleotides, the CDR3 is TGTGCCAGCCGGCCTGCCAGACTAGCGGGGGGGAGCTCCTACAATGAGCAGTTCTTC. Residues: CASRPARLAGGSSYNEQFF.

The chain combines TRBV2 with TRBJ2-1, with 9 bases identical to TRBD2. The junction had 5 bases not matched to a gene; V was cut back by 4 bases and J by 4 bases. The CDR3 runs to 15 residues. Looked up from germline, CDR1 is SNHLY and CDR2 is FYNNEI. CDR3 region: CASSGGRAAYNEQFF. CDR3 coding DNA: TGTGCCAGCAGTGGCGGGAGGGCCGCTTACAATGAGCAGTTCTTC.

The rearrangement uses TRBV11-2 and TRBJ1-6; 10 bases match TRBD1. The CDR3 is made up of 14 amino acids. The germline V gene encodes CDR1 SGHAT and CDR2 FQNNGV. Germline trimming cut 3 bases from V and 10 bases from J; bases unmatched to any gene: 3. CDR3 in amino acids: CASSLGTGESPLHF. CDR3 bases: TGTGCCAGCAGCTTGGGGACAGGGGAATCACCCCTCCACTTT.

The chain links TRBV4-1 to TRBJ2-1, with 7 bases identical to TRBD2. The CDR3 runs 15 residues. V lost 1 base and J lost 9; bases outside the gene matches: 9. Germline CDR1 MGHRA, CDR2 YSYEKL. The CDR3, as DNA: TGCGCCAGCAGCCAAGCGGCGCGGGAGACATCTGAGCAGTTCTTC. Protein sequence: CASSQAARETSEQFF.

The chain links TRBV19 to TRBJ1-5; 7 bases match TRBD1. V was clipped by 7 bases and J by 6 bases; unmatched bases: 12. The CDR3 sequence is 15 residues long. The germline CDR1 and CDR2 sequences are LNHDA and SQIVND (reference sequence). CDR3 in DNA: TGTGCCAGTACCCCTCAGACAGGGAAGGGTCAGCCCCAGCATTTT. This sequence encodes CASTPQTGKGQPQHF.

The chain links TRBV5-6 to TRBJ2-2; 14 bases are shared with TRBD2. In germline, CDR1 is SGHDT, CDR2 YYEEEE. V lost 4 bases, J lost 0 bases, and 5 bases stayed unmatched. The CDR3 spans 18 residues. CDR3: CASSTRLAGGPNTGELFF. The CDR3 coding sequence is TGTGCCAGCAGCACCCGACTAGCGGGGGGGCCGAACACCGGGGAGCTGTTTTTT.

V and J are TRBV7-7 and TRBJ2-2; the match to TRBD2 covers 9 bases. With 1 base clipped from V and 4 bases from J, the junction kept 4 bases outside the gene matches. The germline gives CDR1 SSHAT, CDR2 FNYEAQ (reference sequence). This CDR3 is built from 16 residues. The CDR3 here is CASSLGLAGPTGELFF. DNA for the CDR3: TGTGCCAGCAGCTTAGGGCTAGCGGGACCCACCGGGGAGCTGTTTTTT.

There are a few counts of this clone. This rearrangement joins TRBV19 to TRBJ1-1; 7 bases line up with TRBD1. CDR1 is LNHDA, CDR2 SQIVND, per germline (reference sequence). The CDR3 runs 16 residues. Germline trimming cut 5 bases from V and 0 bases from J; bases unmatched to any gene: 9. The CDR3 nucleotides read TGTGCCAGTAGTCAAAGGGGGCAGGGTATGAACACTGAAGCTTTCTTT. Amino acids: CASSQRGQGMNTEAFF.

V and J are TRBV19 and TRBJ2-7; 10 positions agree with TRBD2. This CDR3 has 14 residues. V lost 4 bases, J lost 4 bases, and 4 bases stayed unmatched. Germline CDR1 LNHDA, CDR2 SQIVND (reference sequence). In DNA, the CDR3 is TGTGCCAGTAGTAGGACTAGCGGCATGTACGAGCAGTACTTC. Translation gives CASSRTSGMYEQYF.

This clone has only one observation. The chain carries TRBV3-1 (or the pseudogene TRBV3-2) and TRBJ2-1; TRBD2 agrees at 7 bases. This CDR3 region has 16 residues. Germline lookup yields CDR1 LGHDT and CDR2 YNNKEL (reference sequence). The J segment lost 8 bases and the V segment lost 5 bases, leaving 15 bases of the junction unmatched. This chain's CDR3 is CASSEGIAGNGYEQFF. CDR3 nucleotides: TGTGCCAGCAGCGAGGGGATAGCGGGCAATGGCTATGAGCAGTTCTTC.

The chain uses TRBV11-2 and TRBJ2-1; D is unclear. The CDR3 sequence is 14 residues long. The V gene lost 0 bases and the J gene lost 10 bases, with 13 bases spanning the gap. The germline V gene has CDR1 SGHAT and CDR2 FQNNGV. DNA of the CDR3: TGTGCCAGCAGCTTAGAAATTAGCCGTGGGGAGCAGTTCTTC. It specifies CASSLEISRGEQFF.

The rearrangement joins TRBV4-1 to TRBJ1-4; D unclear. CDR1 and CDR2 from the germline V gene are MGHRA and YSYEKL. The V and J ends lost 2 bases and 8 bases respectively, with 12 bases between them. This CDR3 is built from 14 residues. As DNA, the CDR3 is TGCGCCAGCAGCCAAAGGGATGGAGGGGAAAAACTGTTTTTT. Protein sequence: CASSQRDGGEKLFF.

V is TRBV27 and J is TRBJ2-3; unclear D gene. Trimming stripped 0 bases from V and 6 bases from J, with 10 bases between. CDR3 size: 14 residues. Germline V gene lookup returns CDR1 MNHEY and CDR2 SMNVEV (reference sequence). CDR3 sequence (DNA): TGTGCCAGCAGTTTATCCTTCCGTCCCGATACGCAGTATTTT. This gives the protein CASSLSFRPDTQYF.